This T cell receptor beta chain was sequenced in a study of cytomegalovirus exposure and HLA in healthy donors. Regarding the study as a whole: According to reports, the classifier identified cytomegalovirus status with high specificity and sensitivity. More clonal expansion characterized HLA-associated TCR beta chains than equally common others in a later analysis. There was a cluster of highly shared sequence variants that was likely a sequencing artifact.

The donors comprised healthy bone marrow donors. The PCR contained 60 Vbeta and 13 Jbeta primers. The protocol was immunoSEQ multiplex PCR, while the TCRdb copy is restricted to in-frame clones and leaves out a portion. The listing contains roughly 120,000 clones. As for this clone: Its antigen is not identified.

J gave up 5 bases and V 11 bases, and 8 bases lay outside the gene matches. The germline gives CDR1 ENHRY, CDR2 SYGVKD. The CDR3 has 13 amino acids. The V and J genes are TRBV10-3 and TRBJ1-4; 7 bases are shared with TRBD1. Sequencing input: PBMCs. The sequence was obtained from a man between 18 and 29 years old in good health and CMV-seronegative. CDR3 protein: CASQQGLNEKLFF. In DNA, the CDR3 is TGTGCCTCGCAACAGGGGCTCAATGAAAAACTGTTTTTT.